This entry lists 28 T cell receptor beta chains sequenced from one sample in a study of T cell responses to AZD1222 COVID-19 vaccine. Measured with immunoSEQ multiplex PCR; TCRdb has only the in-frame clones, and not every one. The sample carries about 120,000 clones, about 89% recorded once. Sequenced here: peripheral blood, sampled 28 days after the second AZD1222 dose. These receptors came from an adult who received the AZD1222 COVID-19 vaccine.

CDR3 amino acids: CSVDRQGGRSYEQYF. As DNA, the CDR3 is TGCAGCGTTGATCGACAGGGGGGCAGGTCCTACGAGCAGTACTTC. V gene TRBV29-1 combines with J gene TRBJ2-7; 9 bases match TRBD1. This CDR3 contains 15 residues. Looked up from germline, CDR1 is SQVTM and CDR2 is ANQGSEA. The V segment lost 3 bases and the J segment 1 base; nucleotides outside the gene matches: 7.

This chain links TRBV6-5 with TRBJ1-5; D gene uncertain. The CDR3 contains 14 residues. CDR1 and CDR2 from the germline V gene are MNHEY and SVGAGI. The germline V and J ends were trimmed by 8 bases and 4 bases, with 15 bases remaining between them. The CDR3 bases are TGTGCCAGCCTCGATAAGTGGGGAAATCAGCCCCAGCATTTT. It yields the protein CASLDKWGNQPQHF.

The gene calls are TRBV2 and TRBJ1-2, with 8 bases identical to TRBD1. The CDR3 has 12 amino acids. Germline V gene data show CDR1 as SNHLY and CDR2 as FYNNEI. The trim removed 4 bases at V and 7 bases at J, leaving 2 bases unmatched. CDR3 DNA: TGTGCCAGCAGTGCTCAGGGGGCTGGCTACACCTTC. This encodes CASSAQGAGYTF.

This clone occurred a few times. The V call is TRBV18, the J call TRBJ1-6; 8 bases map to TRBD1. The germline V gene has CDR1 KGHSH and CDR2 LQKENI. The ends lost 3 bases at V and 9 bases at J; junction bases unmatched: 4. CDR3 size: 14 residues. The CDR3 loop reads CASSPDRAGSPLHF. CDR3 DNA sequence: TGTGCCAGCTCACCGGACAGGGCTGGTTCACCCCTCCACTTT.

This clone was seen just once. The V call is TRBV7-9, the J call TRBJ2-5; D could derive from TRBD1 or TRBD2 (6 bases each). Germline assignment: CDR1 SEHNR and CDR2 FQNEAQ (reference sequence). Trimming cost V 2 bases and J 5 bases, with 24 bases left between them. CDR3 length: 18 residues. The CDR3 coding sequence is TGTGCCAGCAGCTTATTATTAGTTTTCGGGGGCGCGGGGGAGACCCAGTACTTC. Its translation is CASSLLLVFGGAGETQYF.

CDR3 DNA: TGCGCCAGCAGACAAGGACAGGGCTTGGCAAGAAACACCATATATTTT. This codes for CASRQGQGLARNTIYF. This chain joins TRBV5-1 and TRBJ1-3; TRBD1 matches 8 bases. Germline CDR1 SGHRS, CDR2 YFSETQ. Trimming at V came to 5 bases and at J to 5 bases, leaving 12 bases not matched to a gene. This CDR3 region has 16 residues.

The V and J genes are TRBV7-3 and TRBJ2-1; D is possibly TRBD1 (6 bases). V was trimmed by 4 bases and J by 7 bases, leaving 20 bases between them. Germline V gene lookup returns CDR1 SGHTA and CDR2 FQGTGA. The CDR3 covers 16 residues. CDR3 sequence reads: CASSSQSGALGNEQFF. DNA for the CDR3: TGTGCCAGCAGCTCTCAATCAGGGGCCCTGGGGAATGAGCAGTTCTTC.

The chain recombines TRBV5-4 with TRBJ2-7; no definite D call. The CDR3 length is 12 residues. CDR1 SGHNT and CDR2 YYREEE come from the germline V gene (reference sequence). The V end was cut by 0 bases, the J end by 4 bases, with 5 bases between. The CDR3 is CASSLEAYEQYF. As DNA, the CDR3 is TGTGCCAGCAGCTTGGAGGCATACGAGCAGTACTTC.

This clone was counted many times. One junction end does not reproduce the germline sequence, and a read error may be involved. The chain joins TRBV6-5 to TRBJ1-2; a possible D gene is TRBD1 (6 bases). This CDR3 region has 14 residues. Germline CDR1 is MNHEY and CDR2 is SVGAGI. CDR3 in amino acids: CASEIQGLNHGYTF. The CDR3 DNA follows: TGTGCCAGCGAAATACAGGGTCTTAACCATGGCTACACCTTC.

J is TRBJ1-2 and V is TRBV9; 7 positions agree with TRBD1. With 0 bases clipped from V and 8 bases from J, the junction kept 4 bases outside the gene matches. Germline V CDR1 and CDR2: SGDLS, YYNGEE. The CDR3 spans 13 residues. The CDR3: CASSVGGGRGYTF. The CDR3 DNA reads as TGTGCCAGCAGCGTAGGAGGGGGCCGAGGCTACACCTTC.

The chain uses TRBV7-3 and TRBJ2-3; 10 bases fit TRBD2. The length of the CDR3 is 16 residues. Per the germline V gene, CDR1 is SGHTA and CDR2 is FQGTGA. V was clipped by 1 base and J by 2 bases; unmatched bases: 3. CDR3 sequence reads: CASSLRGTSVTDTQYF. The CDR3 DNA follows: TGTGCCAGCAGCTTAAGGGGGACTAGCGTCACAGATACGCAGTATTTT.

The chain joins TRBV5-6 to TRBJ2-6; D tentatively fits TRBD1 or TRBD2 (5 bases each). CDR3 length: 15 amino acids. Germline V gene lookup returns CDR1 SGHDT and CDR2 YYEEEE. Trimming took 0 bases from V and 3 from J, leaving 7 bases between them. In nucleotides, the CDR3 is TGTGCCAGCAGCTTGGAGGGGAGTGGGGCCAACGTCCTGACTTTC. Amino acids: CASSLEGSGANVLTF.

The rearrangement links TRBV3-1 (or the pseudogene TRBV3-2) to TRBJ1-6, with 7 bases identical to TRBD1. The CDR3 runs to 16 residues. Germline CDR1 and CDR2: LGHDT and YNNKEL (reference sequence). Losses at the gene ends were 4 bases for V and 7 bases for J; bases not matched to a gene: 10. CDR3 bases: TGTGCCAGCAGCCCTAGTCACAGGGGAGGAAATTCACCCCTCCACTTT. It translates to CASSPSHRGGNSPLHF.

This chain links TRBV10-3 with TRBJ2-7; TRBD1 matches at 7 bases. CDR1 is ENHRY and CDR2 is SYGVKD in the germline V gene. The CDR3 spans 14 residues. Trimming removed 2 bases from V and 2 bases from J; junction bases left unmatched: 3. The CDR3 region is CAISERQGAYEQYF. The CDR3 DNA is TGTGCCATCAGTGAGCGACAGGGCGCCTACGAGCAGTACTTC.

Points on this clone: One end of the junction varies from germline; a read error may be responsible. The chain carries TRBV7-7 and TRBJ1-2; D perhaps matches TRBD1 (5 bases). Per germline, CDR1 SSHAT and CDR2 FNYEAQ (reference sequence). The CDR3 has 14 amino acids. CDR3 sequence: CASSPGGGDYGYTF. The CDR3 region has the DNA TGTGCTAGCAGCCCTGGGGGGGGTGACTATGGCTACACCTTC.

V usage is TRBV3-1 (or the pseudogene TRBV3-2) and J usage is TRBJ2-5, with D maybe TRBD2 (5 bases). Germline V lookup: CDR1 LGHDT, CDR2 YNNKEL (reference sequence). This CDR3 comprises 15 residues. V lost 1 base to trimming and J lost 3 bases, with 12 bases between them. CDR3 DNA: TGTGCCAGCAGCCAAGGAACGGGGAGAGAAGAGACCCAGTACTTC. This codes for CASSQGTGREETQYF.

CDR3 DNA sequence: TGTGCCAGCAGCGGAAGACTAATGCACACGAGGCTAGCGGAGAATTACGAGCAGTACTTC. It yields the protein CASSGRLMHTRLAENYEQYF. This chain connects TRBV3-1 (or the pseudogene TRBV3-2) to TRBJ2-7; 7 bases fit TRBD2. V was clipped by 5 bases and J by 4 bases; unmatched bases: 26. The CDR3 loop spans 20 amino acids. Germline CDR1 LGHDT, CDR2 YNNKEL (reference sequence).

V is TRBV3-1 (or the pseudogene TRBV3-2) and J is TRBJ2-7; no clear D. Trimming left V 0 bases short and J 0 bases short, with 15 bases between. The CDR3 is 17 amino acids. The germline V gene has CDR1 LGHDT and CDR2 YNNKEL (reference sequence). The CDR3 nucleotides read TGTGCCAGCAGCCAAGAAGAAAGGCGGCGGTTCTCCTACGAGCAGTACTTC. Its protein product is CASSQEERRRFSYEQYF.

The CDR3 loop is CASRKGGDGELFF. CDR3 sequence (DNA): TGTGCCAGCAGAAAAGGGGGGGACGGGGAGCTGTTTTTT. The chain employs TRBV6-5 and TRBJ2-2; possible D gene TRBD2, 7 bases. The CDR3 is 13 residues long. The germline CDR1 and CDR2 sequences are MNHEY and SVGAGI. Trimming removed 6 bases from V and 7 bases from J, with 12 bases in between.

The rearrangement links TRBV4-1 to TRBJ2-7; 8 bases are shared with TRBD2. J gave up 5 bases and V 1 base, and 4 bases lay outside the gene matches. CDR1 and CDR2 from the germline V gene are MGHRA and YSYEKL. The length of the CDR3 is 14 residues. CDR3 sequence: CASSQGPGLDEQYF. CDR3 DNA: TGCGCCAGCAGCCAAGGACCGGGACTAGACGAGCAGTACTTC.

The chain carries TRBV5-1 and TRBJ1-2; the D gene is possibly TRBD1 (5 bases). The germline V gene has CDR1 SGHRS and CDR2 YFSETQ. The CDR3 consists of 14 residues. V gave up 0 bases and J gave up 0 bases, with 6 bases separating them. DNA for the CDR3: TGCGCCAGCAGCTTGGGACAGCCTAACTATGGCTACACCTTC. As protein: CASSLGQPNYGYTF.

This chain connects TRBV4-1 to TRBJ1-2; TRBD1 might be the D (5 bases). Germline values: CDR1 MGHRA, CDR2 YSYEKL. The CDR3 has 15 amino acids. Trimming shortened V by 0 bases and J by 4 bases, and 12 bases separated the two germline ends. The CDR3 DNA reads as TGCGCCAGCAGCCAAGAATCTGGGGGTAGCTATGGCTACACCTTC. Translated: CASSQESGGSYGYTF.

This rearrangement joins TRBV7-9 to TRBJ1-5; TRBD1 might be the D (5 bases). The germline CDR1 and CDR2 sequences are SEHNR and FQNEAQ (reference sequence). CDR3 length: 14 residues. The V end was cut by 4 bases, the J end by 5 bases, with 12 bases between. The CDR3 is CASSSDSGYQPQHF. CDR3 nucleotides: TGTGCCAGCAGCTCCGACAGCGGCTATCAGCCCCAGCATTTT.

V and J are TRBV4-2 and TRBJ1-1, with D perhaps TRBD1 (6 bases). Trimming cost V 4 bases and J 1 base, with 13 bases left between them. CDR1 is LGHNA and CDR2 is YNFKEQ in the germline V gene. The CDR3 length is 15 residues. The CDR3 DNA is TGTGCCAGCAGCCCTAATGACAGGCGGAACACTGAAGCTTTCTTT. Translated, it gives CASSPNDRRNTEAFF.

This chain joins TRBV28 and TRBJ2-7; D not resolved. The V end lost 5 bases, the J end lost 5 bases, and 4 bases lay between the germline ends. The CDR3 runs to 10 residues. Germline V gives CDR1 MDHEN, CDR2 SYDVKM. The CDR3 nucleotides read TGTGCCAGCAGTACCCACGAGCAGTACTTC. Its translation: CASSTHEQYF. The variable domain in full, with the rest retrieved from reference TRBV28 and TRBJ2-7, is DVKVTQSSRYLVKRTGEKVFLECVQDMDHENMFWYRQDPGLGLRLIYFSYDVKMKEKGDIPEGYSVSREKKERFSLILESASTNQTSMYLCASSTHEQYFGPGTRLTVT.

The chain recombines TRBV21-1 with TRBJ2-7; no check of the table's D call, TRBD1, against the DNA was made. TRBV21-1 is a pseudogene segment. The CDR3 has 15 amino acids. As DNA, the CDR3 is TGTGCCAGCAGCAAAGTCCGTCACAGAGCCTACGAGCAGTACTTC. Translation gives CASSKVRHRAYEQYF.

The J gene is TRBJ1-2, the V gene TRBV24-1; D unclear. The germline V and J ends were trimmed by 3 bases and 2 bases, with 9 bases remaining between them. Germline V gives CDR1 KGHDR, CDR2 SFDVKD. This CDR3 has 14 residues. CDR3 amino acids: CATSDAGRNYGYTF. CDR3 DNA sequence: TGTGCCACCAGTGATGCCGGACGGAACTATGGCTACACCTTC.

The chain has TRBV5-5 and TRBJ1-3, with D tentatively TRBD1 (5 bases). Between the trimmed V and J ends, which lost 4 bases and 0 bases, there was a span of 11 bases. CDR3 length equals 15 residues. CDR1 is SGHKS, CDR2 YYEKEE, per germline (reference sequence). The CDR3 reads CASSLGTNSGNTIYF. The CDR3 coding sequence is TGTGCCAGCAGCCTAGGGACGAACTCTGGAAACACCATATATTTT.